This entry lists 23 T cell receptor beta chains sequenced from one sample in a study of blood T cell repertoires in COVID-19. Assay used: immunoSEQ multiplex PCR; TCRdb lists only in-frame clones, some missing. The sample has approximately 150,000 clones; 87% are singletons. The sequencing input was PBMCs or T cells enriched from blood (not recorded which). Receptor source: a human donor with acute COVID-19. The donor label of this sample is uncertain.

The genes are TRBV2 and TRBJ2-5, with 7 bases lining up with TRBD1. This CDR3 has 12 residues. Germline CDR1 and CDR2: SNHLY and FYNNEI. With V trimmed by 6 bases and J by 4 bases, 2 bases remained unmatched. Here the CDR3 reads CASRGQIETQYF. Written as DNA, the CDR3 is TGTGCCAGCAGGGGACAGATAGAGACCCAGTACTTC.

CDR3 DNA: TGTGCCAGCAGCCCCCTGGCAGGGGATAATCAGCCCCAGCATTTT. Translating it yields CASSPLAGDNQPQHF. The chain combines TRBV9 with TRBJ1-5; TRBD1 is a possible D gene (6 bases). This CDR3 has 15 amino acids. Trimming took off 4 bases at V and 4 bases at J, with 15 bases between the two ends. Germline V gene data show CDR1 as SGDLS and CDR2 as YYNGEE.

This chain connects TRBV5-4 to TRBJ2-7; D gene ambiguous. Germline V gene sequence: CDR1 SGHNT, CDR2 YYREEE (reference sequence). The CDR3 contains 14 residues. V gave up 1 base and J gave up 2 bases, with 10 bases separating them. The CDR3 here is CASSLRQAPYEQYF. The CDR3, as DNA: TGTGCCAGCAGCTTGAGGCAGGCACCCTACGAGCAGTACTTC.

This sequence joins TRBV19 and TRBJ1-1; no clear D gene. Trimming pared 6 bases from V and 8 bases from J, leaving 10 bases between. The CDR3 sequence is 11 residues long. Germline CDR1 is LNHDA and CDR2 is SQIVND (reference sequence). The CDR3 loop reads CASSDNSEAFF. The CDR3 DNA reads TGTGCCAGTAGCGATAACAGCGAAGCTTTCTTT.

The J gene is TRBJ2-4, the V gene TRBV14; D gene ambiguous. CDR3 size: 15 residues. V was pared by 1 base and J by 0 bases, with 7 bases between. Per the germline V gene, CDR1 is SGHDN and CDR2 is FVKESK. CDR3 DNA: TGTGCCAGCAGCCAAGCGAGTATAGCCAAAAACATTCAGTACTTC. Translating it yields CASSQASIAKNIQYF.

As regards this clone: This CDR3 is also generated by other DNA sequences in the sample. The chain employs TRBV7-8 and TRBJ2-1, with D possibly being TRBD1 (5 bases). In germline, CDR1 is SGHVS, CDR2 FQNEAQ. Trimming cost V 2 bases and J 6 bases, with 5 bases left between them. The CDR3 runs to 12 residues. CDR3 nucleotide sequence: TGTGCCAGCAGCTTAAGGGGCAATGAGCAGTTCTTC. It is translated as CASSLRGNEQFF.

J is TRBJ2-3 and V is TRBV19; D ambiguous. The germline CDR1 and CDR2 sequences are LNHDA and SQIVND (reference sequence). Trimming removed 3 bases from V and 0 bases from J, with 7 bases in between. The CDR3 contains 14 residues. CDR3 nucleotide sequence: TGTGCCAGTAGTATGAGGCCTAGCACAGATACGCAGTATTTT. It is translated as CASSMRPSTDTQYF.

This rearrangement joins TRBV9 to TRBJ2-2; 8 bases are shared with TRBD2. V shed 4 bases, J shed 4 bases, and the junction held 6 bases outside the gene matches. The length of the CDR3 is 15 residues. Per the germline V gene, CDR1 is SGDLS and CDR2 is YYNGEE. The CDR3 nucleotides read TGTGCCAGCAGCCCCGGGACTAGGGGCACCGGGGAGCTGTTTTTT. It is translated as CASSPGTRGTGELFF.

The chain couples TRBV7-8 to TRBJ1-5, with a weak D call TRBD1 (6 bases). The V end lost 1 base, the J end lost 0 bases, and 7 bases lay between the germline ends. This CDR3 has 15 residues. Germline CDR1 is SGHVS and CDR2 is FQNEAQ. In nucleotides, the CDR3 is TGTGCCAGCAGCTTAGGGACAGCTAGCAATCAGCCCCAGCATTTT. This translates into CASSLGTASNQPQHF.

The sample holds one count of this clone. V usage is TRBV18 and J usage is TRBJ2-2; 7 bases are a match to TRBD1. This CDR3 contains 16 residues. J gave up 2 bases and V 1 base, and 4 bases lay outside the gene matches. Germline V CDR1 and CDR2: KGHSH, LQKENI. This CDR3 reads CASSPLGTVNTGELFF. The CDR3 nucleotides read TGTGCCAGCTCACCACTAGGGACAGTAAACACCGGGGAGCTGTTTTTT. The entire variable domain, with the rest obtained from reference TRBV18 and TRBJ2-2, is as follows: NAGVMQNPRHLVRRRGQEARLRCSPMKGHSHVYWYRQLPEEGLKFMVYLQKENIIDESGMPKERFSAEFPKEGPSILRIQQVVRGDSAAYFCASSPLGTVNTGELFFGEGSRLTVL.

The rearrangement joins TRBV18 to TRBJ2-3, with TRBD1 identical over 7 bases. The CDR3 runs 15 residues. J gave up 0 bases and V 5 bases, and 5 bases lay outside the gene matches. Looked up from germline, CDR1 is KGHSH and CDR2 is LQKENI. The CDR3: CASSTGQMSTDTQYF. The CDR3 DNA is TGTGCCAGCTCAACGGGACAGATGAGCACAGATACGCAGTATTTT.

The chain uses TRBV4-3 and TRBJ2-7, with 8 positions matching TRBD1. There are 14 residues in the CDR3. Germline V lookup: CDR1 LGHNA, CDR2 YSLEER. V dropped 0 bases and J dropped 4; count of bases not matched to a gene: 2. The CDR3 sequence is CASSQEQGVYEQYF. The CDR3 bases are TGCGCCAGCAGCCAAGAACAGGGGGTGTACGAGCAGTACTTC.

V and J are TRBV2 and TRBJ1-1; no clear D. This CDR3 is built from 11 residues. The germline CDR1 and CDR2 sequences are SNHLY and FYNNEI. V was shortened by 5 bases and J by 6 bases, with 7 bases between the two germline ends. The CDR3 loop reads CASSRRAEAFF. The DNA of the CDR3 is TGTGCCAGCAGTCGCCGGGCTGAAGCTTTCTTT.

This chain's CDR3 is CASSPTTMRGYTF. The CDR3 bases are TGTGCCAGCAGTCCGACGACAATGCGAGGCTACACCTTC. This chain connects TRBV6-5 to TRBJ1-2; D unresolved. V lost 5 bases and J lost 8, with 15 bases in between. CDR1 and CDR2 (germline): MNHEY, SVGAGI. The CDR3 has 13 residues.

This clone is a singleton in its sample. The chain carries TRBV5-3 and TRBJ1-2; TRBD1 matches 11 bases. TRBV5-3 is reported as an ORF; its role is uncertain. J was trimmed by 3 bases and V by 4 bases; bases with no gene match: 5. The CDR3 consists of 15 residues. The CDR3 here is CARSLGTGGDYGYTF. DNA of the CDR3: TGTGCCAGAAGCCTCGGGACAGGGGGAGACTATGGCTACACCTTC.

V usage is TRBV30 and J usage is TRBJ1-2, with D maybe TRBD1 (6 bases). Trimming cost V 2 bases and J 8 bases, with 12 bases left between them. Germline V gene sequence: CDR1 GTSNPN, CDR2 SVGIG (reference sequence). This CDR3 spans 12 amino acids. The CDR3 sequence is CAWSHGQLGYTF. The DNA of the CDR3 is TGTGCCTGGAGTCACGGACAGTTAGGCTACACCTTC.

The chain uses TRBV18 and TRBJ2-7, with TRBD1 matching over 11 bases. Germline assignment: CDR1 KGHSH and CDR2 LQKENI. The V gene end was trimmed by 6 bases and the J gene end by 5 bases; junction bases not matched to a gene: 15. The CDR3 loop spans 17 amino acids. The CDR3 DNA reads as TGTGCCAGCTCCCTCCACCGACCCGGGACAGGGGGTGACGAGCAGTACTTC. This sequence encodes CASSLHRPGTGGDEQYF. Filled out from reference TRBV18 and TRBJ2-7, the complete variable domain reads NAGVMQNPRHLVRRRGQEARLRCSPMKGHSHVYWYRQLPEEGLKFMVYLQKENIIDESGMPKERFSAEFPKEGPSILRIQQVVRGDSAAYFCASSLHRPGTGGDEQYFGPGTRLTVT.

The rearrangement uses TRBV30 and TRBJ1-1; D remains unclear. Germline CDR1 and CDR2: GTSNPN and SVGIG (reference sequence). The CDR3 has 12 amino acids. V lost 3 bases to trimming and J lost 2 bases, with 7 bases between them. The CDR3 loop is CAWRGDNTEAFF. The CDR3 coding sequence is TGTGCCTGGAGGGGAGACAACACTGAAGCTTTCTTT. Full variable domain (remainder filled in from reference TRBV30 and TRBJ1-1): SQTIHQWPATLVQPVGSPLSLECTVEGTSNPNLYWYRQAAGRGLQLLFYSVGIGQISSEVPQNLSASRPQDRQFILSSKKLLLSDSGFYLCAWRGDNTEAFFGQGTRLTVV.

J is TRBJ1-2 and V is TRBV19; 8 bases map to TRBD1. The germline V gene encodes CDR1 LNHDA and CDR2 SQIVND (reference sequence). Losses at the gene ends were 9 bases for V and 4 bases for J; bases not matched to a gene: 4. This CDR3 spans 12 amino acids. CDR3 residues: CASKQGGYGYTF. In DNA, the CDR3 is TGTGCCAGCAAACAGGGGGGCTATGGCTACACCTTC.

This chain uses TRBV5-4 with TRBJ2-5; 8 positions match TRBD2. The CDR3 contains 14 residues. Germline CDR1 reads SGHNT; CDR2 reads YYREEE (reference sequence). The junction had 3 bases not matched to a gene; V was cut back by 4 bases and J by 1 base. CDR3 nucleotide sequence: TGTGCCAGCAGCCCGGGGGGGACCCAAGAGACCCAGTACTTC. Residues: CASSPGGTQETQYF.

The CDR3 region is CSDDSAPEAFF. The CDR3 DNA reads TGCAGCGATGACAGCGCCCCTGAAGCTTTCTTT. This chain connects TRBV29-1 to TRBJ1-1; maybe TRBD1 (5 bases). The CDR3 length is 11 residues. Trimming took off 7 bases at V and 6 bases at J, with 12 bases between the two ends. CDR1 is SQVTM, CDR2 ANQGSEA, per germline.

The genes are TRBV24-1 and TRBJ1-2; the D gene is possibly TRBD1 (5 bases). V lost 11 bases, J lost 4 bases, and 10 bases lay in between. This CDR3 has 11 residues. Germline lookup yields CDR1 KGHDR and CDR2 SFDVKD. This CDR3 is CAIQTAYGYTF. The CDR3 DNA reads TGTGCCATCCAGACAGCCTATGGCTACACCTTC.

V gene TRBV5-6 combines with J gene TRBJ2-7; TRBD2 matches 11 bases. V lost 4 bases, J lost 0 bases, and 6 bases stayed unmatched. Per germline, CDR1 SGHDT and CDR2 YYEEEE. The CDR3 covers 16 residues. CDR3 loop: CASSRGLAEPSYEQYF. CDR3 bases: TGTGCCAGCAGCAGGGGACTAGCGGAGCCCTCCTACGAGCAGTACTTC.